One T cell receptor beta chain is described in this entry. Its antigen is undetermined. These data belong to a study of T cells in Graves' hyperthyroidism and ophthalmopathy. Study-wide results and caveats: It was a median around seven months before onset that the model predicted ophthalmopathy. Ophthalmopathy was separated from stable hyperthyroidism by a 13 V-J model.

Trimming took 6 bases from V and 9 from J, leaving 20 bases between them. The CDR3 extends over 15 amino acids. What was amplified from RNA transcripts were TCR beta CDR3 regions. The primer set for the first-round RT-PCR of the TCR CDR3 was HTBI. TCRdb passed the multiplex PCR reads through MiXCR, listing each CDR3 protein once. The data show fewer than 900,000 distinct CDR3 sequences, around 19% seen once. The chain carries TRBV12-3 or TRBV12-4 and TRBJ2-2; D not certain. This sequence was found in a woman in her forties or fifties with Graves' hyperthyroidism that later progressed to Graves' ophthalmopathy. The sequencing input was blood. The CDR3 protein is CASRLLLGGARELFF. In nucleotides, the CDR3 is TGTGCCAGCAGGCTCCTTCTAGGCGGAGCGAGGGAGCTGTTTTTT.